The present T cell receptor beta chain was sequenced within a study of T cells in localized non-small cell lung cancer (dated by TCRdb to 2020 to 2021). Regarding the complete study: The study examined T cell repertoires in roughly 240 patients with early-stage NSCLC and compared tumors with uninvolved tumor-adjacent lungs. The cohort consisted of under 300 treatment-naive NSCLC patients whose localized lung tumors had been resected. NSCLC patients had a mean age of approximately 66 years, and 129 were male and nearly 110 female. Findings and caveats that apply to the study as a whole: A median of 57 of the top 100 tumor clones were detected in paired uninvolved adjacent lung, and around 27 of these tumor clones were also found among the top 100 clones of the paired uninvolved adjacent lung. Higher T cell density in blood was associated with longer overall survival, whereas higher clonality in adjacent lung was associated with shorter survival. Because multi-region tumor sequencing was not performed, intratumor heterogeneity could not be ruled out. Because of the exploratory design, TCR variables were selected using unadjusted p-values without false-discovery rate correction. Uninvolved tumor-adjacent lung showed the highest T cell clonality, higher than tumor, which suggests more focused antigenic responses in the uninvolved tumor-adjacent lung.

This clone was counted between two and nine times. What this receptor recognizes is not known. No base quality information exists; no much larger clone differs at one position. Uninvolved adjacent lung was taken at least 2 cm from the tumor margin and confirmed free of atypia by two independent pathologists. At diagnosis, peripheral blood, uninvolved tumor-adjacent lung and tumor were collected and stored as a combination of fresh-frozen and FFPE material. TCR beta CDR3 regions were sequenced from DNA using the immunoSEQ Assay. The authors' analysis ran thus. To compute T cell density, TCR beta template counts were normalized to usable DNA, which was estimated by amplifying housekeeping genes. Richness was estimated with the preseqR package, extrapolating to 400,000 templates for PBMC samples and 120,000 templates for tissue samples. Clonality was calculated as one minus Pielou's evenness. Tissue-enriched TCRs were identified through differential abundance testing performed on productive amino-acid clonotypes, with a minimum total count of 5 and an alpha of 0.1. The Jaccard Index and the Morisita Overlap Index were used to measure repertoire overlap between compartments. GLIPH grouped TCR beta CDR3s together with public tetramer-defined viral CDR3s, and a viral motif had to include at least three viral sequences and also show V-gene enrichment. In its TCRdb copy, this immuneACCESS table keeps in-frame sequences only and misses some clones. Where compared with another copy, unresolved V genes explain less than half of these, and the others have no known cause. V, J and clone size are taken as reported in that table, and D and trimming were inferred from the DNA itself. The sample records 900 or so clones, approximately 23% of which are singletons. The leading ten clones occupy approximately 15% of the sample.

The receptor's source is a man aged 40 to 75 with stage I lung adenocarcinoma. The source was normal lung tissue next to the tumor, collected before any cancer treatment.

The CDR3 corresponds to CASSFSRTGDYEQYF. DNA sequence: TGTGCCAGCAGCTTCAGCAGGACAGGGGACTACGAGCAGTACTTC. The sequence links TRBV11-3 to TRBJ2-7, with 9 middle bases fitting TRBD1. CDR1 and CDR2 are read off the germline V gene as SGHNT and YENEEA. V is pruned by 3 bases and J by 3 bases, leaving 6 bases of the junction without a gene match. Counted from cysteine to phenylalanine, this CDR3 has 15 amino acids. The kept DNA is CDR3 alone, 45 bases in frame from the first base. The variable domain in full, with residues beyond the CDR3 obtained from the reference TRBV11-3 and TRBJ2-7 genes, is EAGVVQSPRYKIIEKKQPVAFWCNPISGHNTLYWYLQNLGQGPELLIRYENEEAVDDSQLPKDRFSAERLKGVDSTLKIQPAELGDSAVYLCASSFSRTGDYEQYFGPGTRLTVT.